These 12 T cell receptor beta chains originate from one sample sequenced in a study of blood T cell repertoires in COVID-19. The method was immunoSEQ multiplex PCR; TCRdb's version includes in-frame clones alone and lacks a portion of them. The table records around 380,000 clones, roughly 77% of them present only once. The sequencing input was peripheral blood. All receptors derive from a human donor with acute or convalescent COVID-19. The donor label of this sample is uncertain.

The chain links TRBV6-4 to TRBJ1-1; 11 bases map to TRBD1. Germline V gene lookup returns CDR1 MRHNA and CDR2 SNTAGT. The CDR3 consists of 15 residues. Germline trimming cut 5 bases from V and 1 base from J; bases unmatched to any gene: 3. CDR3 residues: CASSSGQGGNTEAFF. CDR3 in DNA: TGTGCCAGCAGTTCGGGACAGGGGGGGAACACTGAAGCTTTCTTT.

The rearrangement links TRBV5-6 to TRBJ2-5, with 9 bases that match TRBD1. V lost 5 bases and J lost 5; bases outside the gene matches: 7. The CDR3 consists of 14 residues. Germline V gene sequence: CDR1 SGHDT, CDR2 YYEEEE. CDR3 bases: TGTGCCAGCAGGATGACAGGGGGTGCGGAGACCCAGTACTTC. Its translation: CASRMTGGAETQYF. The complete variable domain, with remaining parts taken from reference TRBV5-6 and TRBJ2-5, reads DAGVTQSPTHLIKTRGQQVTLRCSPKSGHDTVSWYQQALGQGPQFIFQYYEEEERQRGNFPDRFSGHQFPNYSSELNVNALLLGDSALYLCASRMTGGAETQYFGPGTRLLVL.

V is TRBV9 and J is TRBJ1-3; tentatively, D is TRBD1 (6 bases). Germline-derived CDR1 and CDR2 are SGDLS and YYNGEE. V lost 0 bases, J lost 4 bases, and 11 bases lay in between. The CDR3 runs to 15 residues. The CDR3 here is CASSVDGQPGNTIYF. The CDR3 DNA reads TGTGCCAGCAGCGTAGACGGACAGCCCGGAAACACCATATATTTT.

This rearrangement joins TRBV12-3 or TRBV12-4 to TRBJ1-5, with TRBD1 as a possible D gene (5 bases). Trimming took 3 bases from V and 2 from J, leaving 5 bases between them. The CDR3 has 13 amino acids. The CDR3 reads CASSFRGNQPQHF. Here the CDR3 DNA reads TGTGCCAGCAGTTTCAGGGGCAATCAGCCCCAGCATTTT.

The V gene is TRBV7-9, the J gene TRBJ1-1; TRBD1 is a possible D gene (6 bases). V was shortened by 5 bases and J by 7 bases, with 14 bases between the two germline ends. The CDR3 has 13 amino acids. Germline CDR1 is SEHNR and CDR2 is FQNEAQ (reference sequence). The CDR3 protein is CASSTWTDLEAFF. DNA for the CDR3: TGTGCCAGCAGCACCTGGACAGATCTTGAAGCTTTCTTT.

The V and J genes are TRBV12-3 or TRBV12-4 and TRBJ1-1, with TRBD1 matching over 7 bases. V lost 8 bases and J lost 6; bases outside the gene matches: 6. This CDR3 is 12 amino acids long. CDR3 sequence reads: CASSNRGAEAFF. In DNA form, the CDR3 reads TGTGCCAGCTCGAACAGGGGCGCTGAAGCTTTCTTT.

The CDR3 DNA is TGTGCCACTTTTGGGCGAGGGCACACCGGGGAGCTGTTTTTT. Translation gives CATFGRGHTGELFF. The rearrangement links TRBV24-1 to TRBJ2-2; TRBD2 might be the D (5 bases). The CDR3 has 14 residues. Trimming took off 10 bases at V and 3 bases at J, with 14 bases between the two ends. Germline CDR1 is KGHDR and CDR2 is SFDVKD.

V usage is TRBV7-9 and J usage is TRBJ1-2, with unresolved D. Germline CDR1 reads SEHNR; CDR2 reads FQNEAQ (reference sequence). CDR3 length equals 12 residues. V lost 8 bases to trimming and J lost 3 bases, with 10 bases between them. The DNA for the CDR3 is TGTGCCAGCGAGGGCAATTACTATGGCTACACCTTC. Its protein is CASEGNYYGYTF. The whole variable domain, remainder taken from reference TRBV7-9 and TRBJ1-2, is DTGVSQNPRHKITKRGQNVTFRCDPISEHNRLYWYRQTLGQGPEFLTYFQNEAQLEKSRLLSDRFSAERPKGSFSTLEIQRTEQGDSAMYLCASEGNYYGYTFGSGTRLTVV.

The V and J genes are TRBV5-1 and TRBJ1-6; 7 nucleotides agree with TRBD1. Germline loops: CDR1 SGHRS, CDR2 YFSETQ. The CDR3 is made up of 12 amino acids. Trimming at V came to 9 bases and at J to 7 bases, leaving 4 bases not matched to a gene. CDR3 nucleotides: TGCGCCATGACAGGGAGGAATTCACCCCTCCACTTT. It yields the protein CAMTGRNSPLHF.

This chain links TRBV7-6 with TRBJ2-2; the match to TRBD2 covers 10 bases. Germline CDR1 SGHVS, CDR2 FNYEAQ. V shed 2 bases, J shed 5 bases, and the junction held 8 bases outside the gene matches. The CDR3 covers 17 residues. This CDR3 reads CASSLSPAGGPTGELFF. For the CDR3, the DNA is TGTGCCAGCAGCTTATCCCCAGCGGGGGGGCCGACCGGGGAGCTGTTTTTT.

The V and J genes are TRBV5-4 and TRBJ2-7; 10 positions agree with TRBD1. The V and J ends lost 3 bases and 5 bases, in that order; junction bases with no gene match: 5. Germline-derived CDR1 and CDR2 are SGHNT and YYREEE (reference sequence). This CDR3 is 14 amino acids long. CDR3 residues: CASSSQTGGNEQYF. CDR3 DNA sequence: TGTGCCAGCAGCTCTCAGACAGGGGGCAACGAGCAGTACTTC.

This rearrangement joins TRBV7-2 to TRBJ2-1, with 7 bases identical to TRBD2. V shed 5 bases and J 7 bases; nucleotides not matched to a gene: 11. Germline assignment: CDR1 SGHTA and CDR2 FQGNSA. The CDR3 spans 15 residues. In nucleotides, the CDR3 is TGTGCCAGCAGCACCTCTAGCGGCCCTGGAAATGAGCAGTTCTTC. It translates to CASSTSSGPGNEQFF.